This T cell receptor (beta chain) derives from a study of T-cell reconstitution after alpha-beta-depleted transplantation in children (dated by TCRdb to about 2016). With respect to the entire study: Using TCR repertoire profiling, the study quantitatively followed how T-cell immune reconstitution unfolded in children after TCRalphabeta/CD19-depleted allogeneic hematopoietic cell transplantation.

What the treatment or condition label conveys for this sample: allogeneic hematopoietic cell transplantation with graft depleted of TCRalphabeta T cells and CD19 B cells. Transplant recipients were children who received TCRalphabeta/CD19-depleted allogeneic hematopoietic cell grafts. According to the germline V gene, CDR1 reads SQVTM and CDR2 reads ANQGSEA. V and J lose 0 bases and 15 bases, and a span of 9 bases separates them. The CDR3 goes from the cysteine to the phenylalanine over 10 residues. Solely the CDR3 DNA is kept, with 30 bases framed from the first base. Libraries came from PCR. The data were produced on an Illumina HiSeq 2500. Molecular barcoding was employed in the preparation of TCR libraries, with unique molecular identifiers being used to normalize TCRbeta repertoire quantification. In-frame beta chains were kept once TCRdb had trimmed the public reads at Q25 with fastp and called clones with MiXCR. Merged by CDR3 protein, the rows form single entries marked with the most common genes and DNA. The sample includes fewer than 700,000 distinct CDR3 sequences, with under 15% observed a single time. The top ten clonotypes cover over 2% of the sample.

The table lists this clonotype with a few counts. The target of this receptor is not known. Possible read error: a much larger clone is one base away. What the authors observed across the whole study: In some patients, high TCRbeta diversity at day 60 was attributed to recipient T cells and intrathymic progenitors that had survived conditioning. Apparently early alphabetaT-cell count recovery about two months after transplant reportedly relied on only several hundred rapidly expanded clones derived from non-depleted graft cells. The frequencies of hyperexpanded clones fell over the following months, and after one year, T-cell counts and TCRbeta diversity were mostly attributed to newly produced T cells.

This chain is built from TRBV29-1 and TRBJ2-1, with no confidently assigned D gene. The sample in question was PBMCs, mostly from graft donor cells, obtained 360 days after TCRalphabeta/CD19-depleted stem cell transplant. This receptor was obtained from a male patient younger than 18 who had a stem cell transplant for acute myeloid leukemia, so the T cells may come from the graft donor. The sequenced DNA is TGCAGCGTTGAAGATCCGGACGGGTTCTTC. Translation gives CSVEDPDGFF.